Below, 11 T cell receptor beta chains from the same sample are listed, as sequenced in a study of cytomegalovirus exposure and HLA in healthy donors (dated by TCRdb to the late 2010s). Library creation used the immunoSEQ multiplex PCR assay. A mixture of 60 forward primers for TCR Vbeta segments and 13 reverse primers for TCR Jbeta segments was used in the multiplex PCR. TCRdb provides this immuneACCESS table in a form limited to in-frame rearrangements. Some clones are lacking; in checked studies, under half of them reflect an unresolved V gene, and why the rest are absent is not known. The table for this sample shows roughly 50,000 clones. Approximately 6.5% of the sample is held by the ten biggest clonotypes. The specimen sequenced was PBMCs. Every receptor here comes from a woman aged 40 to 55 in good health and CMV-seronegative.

CDR3 amino acids: CASSLAGSQETQYF. DNA of the CDR3: TGTGCCAGCAGCTTGGCCGGTTCCCAAGAGACCCAGTACTTC. The chain joins TRBV5-4 to TRBJ2-5; D is undetermined. The germline gives CDR1 SGHNT, CDR2 YYREEE (reference sequence). The CDR3 covers 14 residues. V lost 0 bases, J lost 1 base, and 7 bases lay in between. Full variable domain (missing parts from reference TRBV5-4 and TRBJ2-5): ETGVTQSPTHLIKTRGQQVTLRCSSQSGHNTVSWYQQALGQGPQFIFQYYREEENGRGNFPPRFSGLQFPNYSSELNVNALELDDSALYLCASSLAGSQETQYFGPGTRLLVL.

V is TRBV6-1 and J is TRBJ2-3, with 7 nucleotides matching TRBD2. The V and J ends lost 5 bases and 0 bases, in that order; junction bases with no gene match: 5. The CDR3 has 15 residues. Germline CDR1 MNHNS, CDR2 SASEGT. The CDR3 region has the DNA TGTGCCAGCAGTCGGGTGCGGGGGAGCACAGATACGCAGTATTTT. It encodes CASSRVRGSTDTQYF.

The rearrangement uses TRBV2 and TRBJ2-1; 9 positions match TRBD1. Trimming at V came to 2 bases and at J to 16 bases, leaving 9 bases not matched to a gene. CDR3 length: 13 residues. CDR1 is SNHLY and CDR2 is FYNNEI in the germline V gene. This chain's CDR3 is CASSEISGTGNFF. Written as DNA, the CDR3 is TGTGCCAGCAGTGAAATCTCCGGGACAGGGAATTTCTTC. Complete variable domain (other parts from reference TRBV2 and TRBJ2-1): EPEVTQTPSHQVTQMGQEVILRCVPISNHLYFYWYRQILGQKVEFLVSFYNNEISEKSEIFDDQFSVERPDGSNFTLKIRSTKLEDSAMYFCASSEISGTGNFFGPGTRLTVL.

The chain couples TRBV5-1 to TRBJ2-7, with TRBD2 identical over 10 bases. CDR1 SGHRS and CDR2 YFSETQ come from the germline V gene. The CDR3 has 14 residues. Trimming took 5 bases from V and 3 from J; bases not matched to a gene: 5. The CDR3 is CASRAGGEGYEQYF. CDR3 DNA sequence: TGCGCCAGCAGAGCGGGAGGGGAAGGCTACGAGCAGTACTTC. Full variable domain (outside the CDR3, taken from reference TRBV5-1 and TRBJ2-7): KAGVTQTPRYLIKTRGQQVTLSCSPISGHRSVSWYQQTPGQGLQFLFEYFSETQRNKGNFPGRFSGRQFSNSRSEMNVSTLELGDSALYLCASRAGGEGYEQYFGPGTRLTVT.

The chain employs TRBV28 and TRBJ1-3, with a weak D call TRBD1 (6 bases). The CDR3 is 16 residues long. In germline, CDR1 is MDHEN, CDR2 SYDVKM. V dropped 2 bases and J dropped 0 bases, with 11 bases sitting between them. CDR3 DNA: TGTGCCAGCAGTTTAGGGGGCTTAAACTCTGGAAACACCATATATTTT. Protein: CASSLGGLNSGNTIYF.

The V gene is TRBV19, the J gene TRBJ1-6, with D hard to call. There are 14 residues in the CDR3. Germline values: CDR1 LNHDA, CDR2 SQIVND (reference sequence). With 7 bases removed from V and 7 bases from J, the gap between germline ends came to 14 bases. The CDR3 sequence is CASMGRTFNSPLHF. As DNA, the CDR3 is TGTGCCAGTATGGGCAGAACGTTCAATTCACCCCTCCACTTT.

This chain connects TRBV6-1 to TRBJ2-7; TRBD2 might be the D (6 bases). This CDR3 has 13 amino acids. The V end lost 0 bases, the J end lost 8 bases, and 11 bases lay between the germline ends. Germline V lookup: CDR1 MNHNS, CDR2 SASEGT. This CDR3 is CASSEAGGFKQYF. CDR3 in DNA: TGTGCCAGCAGTGAAGCTGGAGGGTTCAAGCAGTACTTC.

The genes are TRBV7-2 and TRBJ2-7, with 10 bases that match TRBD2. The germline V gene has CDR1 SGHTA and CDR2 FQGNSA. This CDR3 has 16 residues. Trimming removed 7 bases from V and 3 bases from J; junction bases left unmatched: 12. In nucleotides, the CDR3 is TGTGCCAGCACCCCAGCGGGAGGGAGGGCCTACTACGAGCAGTACTTC. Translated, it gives CASTPAGGRAYYEQYF.

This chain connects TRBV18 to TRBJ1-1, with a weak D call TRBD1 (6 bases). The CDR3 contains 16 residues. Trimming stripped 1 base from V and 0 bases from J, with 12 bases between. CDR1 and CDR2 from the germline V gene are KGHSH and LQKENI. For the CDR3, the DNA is TGTGCCAGCTCACCACTTACACGGACAGTGAACACTGAAGCTTTCTTT. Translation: CASSPLTRTVNTEAFF. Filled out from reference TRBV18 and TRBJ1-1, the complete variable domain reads NAGVMQNPRHLVRRRGQEARLRCSPMKGHSHVYWYRQLPEEGLKFMVYLQKENIIDESGMPKERFSAEFPKEGPSILRIQQVVRGDSAAYFCASSPLTRTVNTEAFFGQGTRLTVV.

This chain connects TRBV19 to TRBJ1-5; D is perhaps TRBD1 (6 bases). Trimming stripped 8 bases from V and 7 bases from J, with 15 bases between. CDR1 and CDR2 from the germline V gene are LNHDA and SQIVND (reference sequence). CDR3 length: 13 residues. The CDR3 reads CASGRGAPQPQHF. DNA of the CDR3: TGTGCCAGTGGGCGGGGGGCTCCCCAGCCCCAGCATTTT.

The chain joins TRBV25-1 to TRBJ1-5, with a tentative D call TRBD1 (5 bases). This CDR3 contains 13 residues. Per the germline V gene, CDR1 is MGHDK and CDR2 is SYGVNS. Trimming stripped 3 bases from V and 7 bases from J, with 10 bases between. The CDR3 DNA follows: TGTGCCAGCAGTGAGGCAGGGAAACAGCCCCAGCATTTT. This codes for CASSEAGKQPQHF.